Included here is one T cell receptor (beta chain) sequence, with context. A read error may explain this, as a much larger clone is one base away. RNA served as the template for amplifying TCR beta CDR3 regions. Second-round multiplex PCR came after first-round RT-PCR with HTBI primers. TCRdb itself ran the multiplex PCR reads through MiXCR, one entry per CDR3 protein. The sample consists of about 700,000 distinct CDR3 sequences, approximately 40% of them appearing once. The data were obtained in a study of Graves' ophthalmopathy and Graves' hyperthyroidism. None of the included patients had other autoimmune diseases, uncontrolled infections, pregnancy or lactation, as these led to exclusion. Diagnoses were established from clinical symptoms, serum thyroxine, TRAb, thyroid ultrasound and orbital computed tomography. Germline values: CDR1 SQVTM, CDR2 ANQGSEA. This CDR3 comprises 13 residues.

The receptor was derived from an adult man with Graves' ophthalmopathy. Sequenced: peripheral blood. The chain has TRBV29-1 and TRBJ2-7; 9 nucleotides match TRBD1. CDR3 protein: CNVRDRAAYEQHF. In DNA, the CDR3 is TGCAACGTCCGGGACAGGGCGGCCTACGAGCAGCACTTC.